This T cell receptor (beta chain) was profiled in a study of T-cell memory formation after mild COVID-19. Trimming removed 6 bases at V and 2 bases at J, with 16 bases between. CDR3 size: 15 residues. Constant-segment primers served in 5'RACE that generated TCR alpha and TCR beta cDNA libraries bearing sample barcodes and UMIs. TCRdb called the 5' RACE reads again in MiXCR, with one record for every CDR3 protein. The sample holds 300,000 to 400,000 distinct CDR3 sequences, about 15% seen once. The chain joins TRBV12-3 or TRBV12-4 to TRBJ2-5; D gene ambiguous. The specimen sequenced was PBMCs or a T cell subset sorted from them (not recorded which). The TCR was taken from a man aged 18 to 29 who had mild COVID-19 (a few samples of this study predate the infection). Cell type and time point are not known. The CDR3 protein is CASSPTPGIQETQYF. Here the CDR3 DNA reads TGTGCCAGCAGCCCCACCCCGGGCATTCAAGAGACCCAGTACTTC.